This TCR beta chain was recorded in a study of cytomegalovirus exposure and HLA in healthy donors. Findings and caveats of the study: It was reported that TCR beta sequences correctly inferred the HLA-A and HLA-B alleles for most subjects.

Germline V gene data show CDR1 as SGHAT and CDR2 as FQNNGV. The CDR3 has 14 residues. Trimming took off 5 bases at V and 6 bases at J, with 17 bases between the two ends. 60 Vbeta and 13 Jbeta primers were used in PCR. Sequencing was performed with immunoSEQ multiplex PCR; in TCRdb, only in-frame clones are kept and a portion is missing. Counted here are roughly 130,000 clones, around 80% occurring once; the ten biggest clones make up 8.8%. Details on this clone: The antigen remains unidentified.

The sequence came from a woman aged 50 to 60 in good health and CMV-seropositive. The chain has TRBV11-2 and TRBJ2-7, with D possibly matching TRBD2 (6 bases). The source material was PBMCs. Here the CDR3 DNA reads TGTGCCAGCAGCCCTTACGGGGGAGGAGGCGAGCAGTACTTC. Its translation is CASSPYGGGGEQYF.